These 24 T cell receptor beta chains were all obtained from the same sample, sequenced in a study of T cells expressing NK-cell markers. TCRdb reprocessed the 5' RACE reads, keeping one entry per CDR3 protein, no DNA. With roughly 160,000 distinct CDR3 sequences in the sample, the ten largest clones hold 20% to 25%. The sample comprised blood T cells: a sorted CD56 or NKG2C T cell subset, CD4+ or CD8+ T cells, or bulk PBMC T cells (not recorded which). These receptors originate from a man between 18 and 69 years old in good health.

The chain has TRBV13 and TRBJ2-7; TCRdb calls TRBD1, which cannot be checked without DNA. The CDR3 loop spans 15 amino acids. Germline CDR1 and CDR2: PRHDT and FYEKMQ (reference sequence). The CDR3 protein is CASSFAPGASNEQYF.

This CDR3 reads CSARDGADLYEQYF. The chain is built from TRBV20-1 and TRBJ2-7; TCRdb's D gene call, TRBD1, goes unchecked for lack of DNA. Germline CDR1 DFQATT, CDR2 SNEGSKA (reference sequence). The length of the CDR3 is 14 residues.

The chain is built from TRBV20-1 and TRBJ2-5; TCRdb selects TRBD2, and the lack of DNA leaves this call unchecked. This CDR3 is 17 amino acids long. Germline V gene sequence: CDR1 DFQATT, CDR2 SNEGSKA (reference sequence). CDR3 region: CSAELWTSGGDDETQYF.

The V gene is TRBV5-1, the J gene TRBJ1-1. The CDR3 is made up of 13 amino acids. Germline assignment: CDR1 SGHRS and CDR2 YFSETQ. CDR3 protein: CASSLGSGTEAFF.

This rearrangement joins TRBV29-1 to TRBJ1-1. CDR3 length: 13 amino acids. CDR1 SQVTM and CDR2 ANQGSEA come from the germline V gene. This chain's CDR3 is CSVIVFSNTEAFF.

This sequence joins TRBV29-1 and TRBJ2-3; absent DNA, TCRdb's TRBD2 call cannot be checked. Germline-derived CDR1 and CDR2 are SQVTM and ANQGSEA. The CDR3 runs to 14 residues. The CDR3 protein is CSVGTSLSKGTQYF.

The V call is TRBV5-4, the J call TRBJ2-1. Germline V gene sequence: CDR1 SGHNT, CDR2 YYREEE (reference sequence). This CDR3 is built from 15 residues. The CDR3 is CASSYGEGTYNEQFF.

V is TRBV28 and J is TRBJ1-6. CDR3 length: 16 amino acids. In germline, CDR1 is MDHEN, CDR2 SYDVKM. This chain's CDR3 is CASSLFGGSANSPLHF.

This chain connects TRBV2 to TRBJ2-1; TCRdb returns TRBD2, unconfirmable since there is no DNA. In germline, CDR1 is SNHLY, CDR2 FYNNEI. The CDR3 extends over 15 amino acids. The CDR3 spells CASSETTPAVSEQFF.

The chain recombines TRBV6-1 with TRBJ1-4. Per the germline V gene, CDR1 is MNHNS and CDR2 is SASEGT. The CDR3 contains 15 residues. The CDR3 sequence is CASSDSSTEWEKLFF.

The chain uses TRBV6-1 and TRBJ2-5; TCRdb lists TRBD2, though no DNA is available to test this call. This CDR3 contains 15 residues. Per germline, CDR1 MNHNS and CDR2 SASEGT. CDR3 sequence: CASSRTSGNQETQYF.

This rearrangement joins TRBV6-1 to TRBJ2-3; with no DNA, the TCRdb D assignment of TRBD1 cannot be verified. The CDR3 totals 15 residues. From germline, CDR1 is MNHNS and CDR2 SASEGT. The CDR3 sequence is CASTDPTRGPDTQYF.

The chain recombines TRBV27 with TRBJ1-6; lacking DNA, the TRBD1 call made by TCRdb goes unchecked. The CDR3 spans 11 residues. CDR1 and CDR2 (germline): MNHEY, SMNVEV (reference sequence). CDR3: CASSWGGPLHF.

This CDR3 is CASSAGGVYEQYF. The chain joins TRBV4-2 to TRBJ2-7; TCRdb proposes TRBD2, but this gene call is untestable without DNA. The germline V gene encodes CDR1 LGHNA and CDR2 YNFKEQ. The CDR3 is made up of 13 amino acids.

J is TRBJ2-2 and V is TRBV20-1; the TCRdb call, TRBD2, lacks DNA for checking. CDR1 is DFQATT and CDR2 is SNEGSKA in the germline V gene (reference sequence). There are 15 residues in the CDR3. CDR3 in amino acids: CSAILSGGNTGELFF.

The rearrangement uses TRBV6-5 and TRBJ2-7; the D call from TCRdb, TRBD1, cannot be confirmed without DNA. The CDR3 consists of 16 residues. CDR1 and CDR2 (germline): MNHEY, SVGAGI. The CDR3 sequence is CASSYASGDVSYEQYF.

The chain uses TRBV7-8 and TRBJ2-7; no DNA is available, so the TRBD1 call from TCRdb remains unchecked. This CDR3 contains 14 residues. CDR1 and CDR2 from the germline V gene are SGHVS and FQNEAQ. Here the CDR3 reads CASSSTGAGYEQYF. Full variable domain (remainder filled in from reference TRBV7-8 and TRBJ2-7): GAGVSQSPRYKVAKRGQDVALRCDPISGHVSLFWYQQALGQGPEFLTYFQNEAQLDKSGLPSDRFFAERPEGSVSTLKIQRTQQEDSAVYLCASSSTGAGYEQYFGPGTRLTVT.

J is TRBJ2-7 and V is TRBV12-3 or TRBV12-4; TCRdb's assignment of TRBD2 cannot be checked, as there is no DNA. This CDR3 spans 15 amino acids. CDR3 loop: CASSPTPPGSYEQYF.

The V gene is TRBV27, the J gene TRBJ1-1; without DNA, the TCRdb call of TRBD1 cannot be checked. Germline-derived CDR1 and CDR2 are MNHEY and SMNVEV (reference sequence). The CDR3 extends over 15 amino acids. CDR3 protein: CASSFIRQGNTEAFF.

This chain uses TRBV7-9 with TRBJ2-7; without DNA, the TCRdb call of TRBD2 cannot be checked. CDR1 is SEHNR and CDR2 is FQNEAQ in the germline V gene (reference sequence). The CDR3 extends over 17 amino acids. This chain's CDR3 is CASSHGGSGGPVYEQYF.

This chain joins TRBV28 and TRBJ1-4. The CDR3 length is 13 residues. Germline CDR1 MDHEN, CDR2 SYDVKM. This chain's CDR3 is CASSSWEEEKLFF.

CDR3 amino acids: CASSPYLGGANGELFF. This chain uses TRBV9 with TRBJ2-2; TCRdb's D gene call, TRBD2, goes unchecked for lack of DNA. This CDR3 region has 16 residues. Per germline, CDR1 SGDLS and CDR2 YYNGEE. The full variable domain, completed using reference TRBV9 and TRBJ2-2, is DSGVTQTPKHLITATGQRVTLRCSPRSGDLSVYWYQQSLDQGLQFLIQYYNGEERAKGNILERFSAQQFPDLHSELNLSSLELGDSALYFCASSPYLGGANGELFFGEGSRLTVL.

The gene calls are TRBV11-2 and TRBJ2-3. Per the germline V gene, CDR1 is SGHAT and CDR2 is FQNNGV. The CDR3 is 14 amino acids. CDR3 region: CASSYSDSTDTQYF.

The chain has TRBV9 and TRBJ2-7; TCRdb proposes TRBD1, but this gene call is untestable without DNA. Looked up from germline, CDR1 is SGDLS and CDR2 is YYNGEE. The CDR3 totals 15 residues. Here the CDR3 reads CASSLGTDYTYEQYF.